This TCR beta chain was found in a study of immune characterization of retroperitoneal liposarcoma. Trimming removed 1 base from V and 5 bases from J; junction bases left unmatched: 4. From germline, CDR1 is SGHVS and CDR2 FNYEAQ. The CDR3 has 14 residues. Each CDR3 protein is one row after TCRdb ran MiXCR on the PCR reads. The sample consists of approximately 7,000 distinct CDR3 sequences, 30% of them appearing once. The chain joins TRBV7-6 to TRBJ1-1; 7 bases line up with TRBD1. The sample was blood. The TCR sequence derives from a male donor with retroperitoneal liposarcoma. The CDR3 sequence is CASSLESGGTEAFF. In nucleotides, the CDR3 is TGTGCCAGCAGCTTAGAATCAGGGGGTACTGAAGCTTTCTTT.